Listed here are 4 T cell receptor beta chains from one sample, sequenced in a study of identical twins. TCRdb recomputed calls from the 5' RACE reads with MiXCR, one row per CDR3 protein. The table lists around 500,000 distinct CDR3 sequences, 14% of them singletons, with roughly 0.56% in the top ten. These data also formed part of another study, on yellow fever vaccine responses in identical twins.

The material sequenced was CD4+ T cells sorted from blood. Receptors were obtained from a woman under 30 in good health.

This clonotype was counted a few times. This rearrangement joins TRBV5-1 to TRBJ2-1; TRBD2 matches at 10 bases. Germline trimming cut 4 bases from V and 7 bases from J; bases unmatched to any gene: 8. Germline CDR1 SGHRS, CDR2 YFSETQ. The CDR3 runs to 15 residues. The CDR3 DNA reads TGCGCCAGCAGCGTTACCGGGACTAGCGTTAATGAGCAGTTCTTC. It translates to CASSVTGTSVNEQFF.

This clonotype was counted only a few times. The chain has TRBV28 and TRBJ2-3; TRBD1 matches 7 bases. The CDR3 contains 14 residues. The V segment lost 8 bases and the J segment 1 base; nucleotides outside the gene matches: 6. CDR1 MDHEN and CDR2 SYDVKM come from the germline V gene. The DNA for the CDR3 is TGTGCCAGCGAGGAAACAGGGGGCACAGATACGCAGTATTTT. Translation gives CASEETGGTDTQYF.

The chain carries TRBV10-3 and TRBJ2-2; 8 nucleotides agree with TRBD2. V trimming: 10 bases; J trimming: 3 bases; junction bases outside the gene matches: 16. This CDR3 is built from 17 residues. Germline assignment: CDR1 ENHRY and CDR2 SYGVKD. The CDR3 DNA follows: TGTGCCACTAAAAGCGGAGCGGGAGTTCACGACACCGGGGAGCTGTTTTTT. Translating gives CATKSGAGVHDTGELFF.

Only a few counts were recorded for this clonotype. V usage is TRBV28 and J usage is TRBJ2-1, with 7 bases fitting TRBD1. From germline, CDR1 is MDHEN and CDR2 SYDVKM. The V segment lost 4 bases and the J segment 8 bases; nucleotides outside the gene matches: 17. The CDR3 loop spans 17 amino acids. CDR3 sequence reads: CASSSWPRDSQRDEQFF. DNA for the CDR3: TGTGCCAGCAGTTCCTGGCCCCGGGACAGCCAAAGGGATGAGCAGTTCTTC. Together with reference TRBV28 and TRBJ2-1, the CDR3 gives the full variable domain: DVKVTQSSRYLVKRTGEKVFLECVQDMDHENMFWYRQDPGLGLRLIYFSYDVKMKEKGDIPEGYSVSREKKERFSLILESASTNQTSMYLCASSSWPRDSQRDEQFFGPGTRLTVL.